These T cell receptor beta chains were read from a single sample in a study of T cell responses to AZD1222 COVID-19 vaccine. Generated by immunoSEQ multiplex PCR, the TCRdb table keeps only in-frame clones and is missing some. Of 84,000 or so clones in the sample, around nine tenths are singletons; the top ten hold around 1.5%. Specimen: peripheral blood, collected on day 0 of AZD1222 vaccination. Source of these receptors: an adult in good health. The CDR3 runs from the conserved cysteine through the conserved F or W. The order of the fields is J gene, clone size, CDR3 length, D gene, V gene, CDR3 protein, CDR3 DNA. D genes are given only for firm matches. Clone sizes are given selectively: once, few, many, or a class where the clone is expanded.

j_gene: TRBJ2-3
abundance: .
len: 16
d_gene: .
v_gene: TRBV7-2
CDR3aa: CASSLARTPGTDTQYF
CDR3nt: TGTGCCAGCAGCTTAGCACGAACCCCTGGCACAGATACGCAGTATTTT

j_gene: TRBJ1-4
abundance: .
len: 16
d_gene: .
v_gene: TRBV28
CDR3aa: CASSLFREQINEKLFF
CDR3nt: TGTGCCAGCAGTTTATTCCGGGAGCAGATTAATGAAAAACTGTTTTTT

j_gene: TRBJ2-1
abundance: .
len: 15
d_gene: TRBD2
v_gene: TRBV3-1/TRBV3-2
CDR3aa: CASSQTSGSSNEQFF
CDR3nt: TGTGCCAGCAGCCAAACTAGCGGGAGTTCCAATGAGCAGTTCTTC

j_gene: TRBJ2-1
abundance: .
len: 16
d_gene: TRBD2
v_gene: TRBV9
CDR3aa: CASSVEGLAGYNEQFF
CDR3nt: TGTGCCAGCAGCGTAGAAGGACTAGCGGGCTACAATGAGCAGTTCTTC

j_gene: TRBJ1-6
abundance: .
len: 13
d_gene: .
v_gene: TRBV29-1
CDR3aa: CSASSSYNSPLHF
CDR3nt: TGCAGCGCCAGTAGCTCCTATAATTCACCCCTCCACTTT

j_gene: TRBJ1-5
abundance: once
len: 16
d_gene: .
v_gene: TRBV11-2
CDR3aa: CASSLGRGSSNQPQHF
CDR3nt: TGTGCCAGCAGCTTAGGAAGGGGGTCTAGCAATCAGCCCCAGCATTTT

j_gene: TRBJ1-3
abundance: .
len: 14
d_gene: .
v_gene: TRBV30
CDR3aa: CAWSVGLAGNTIYF
CDR3nt: TGTGCCTGGAGTGTTGGGTTAGCTGGAAACACCATATATTTT

j_gene: TRBJ1-1
abundance: .
len: 16
d_gene: .
v_gene: TRBV18
CDR3aa: CASSPVVGRGNTEAFF
CDR3nt: TGTGCCAGCTCACCGGTTGTGGGCAGGGGGAACACTGAAGCTTTCTTT

j_gene: TRBJ1-6
abundance: few
len: 14
d_gene: .
v_gene: TRBV2
CDR3aa: CASRPGTTDSPLHF
CDR3nt: TGTGCCAGCAGACCCGGGACAACCGATTCACCCCTCCACTTT

j_gene: TRBJ1-3
abundance: .
len: 13
d_gene: .
v_gene: TRBV5-6
CDR3aa: CASSGDLGNTIYF
CDR3nt: TGTGCCAGCAGCGGGGATCTTGGAAACACCATATATTTT

j_gene: TRBJ2-5
abundance: .
len: 13
d_gene: .
v_gene: TRBV30
CDR3aa: CAWSASQKKTQYF
CDR3nt: TGTGCCTGGAGTGCCAGCCAAAAAAAGACCCAGTACTTC

j_gene: TRBJ1-2
abundance: .
len: 11
d_gene: .
v_gene: TRBV12-3/TRBV12-4
CDR3aa: CASSYRAGYTF
CDR3nt: TGTGCCAGCAGTTACAGGGCCGGCTACACCTTC

j_gene: TRBJ2-3
abundance: .
len: 14
d_gene: .
v_gene: TRBV4-3
CDR3aa: CASSPDLITNAQYF
CDR3nt: TGCGCCAGCAGCCCCGATCTTATAACTAACGCGCAGTATTTT

j_gene: TRBJ2-6
abundance: .
len: 16
d_gene: TRBD1
v_gene: TRBV7-3
CDR3aa: CASRRTGGSGANVLTF
CDR3nt: TGTGCCAGCAGGAGAACAGGGGGCTCTGGGGCCAACGTCCTGACTTTC

j_gene: TRBJ1-1
abundance: .
len: 13
d_gene: .
v_gene: TRBV18
CDR3aa: CASSPRESSEAFF
CDR3nt: TGTGCCAGCTCACCGCGGGAATCGAGTGAAGCTTTCTTT

j_gene: TRBJ1-1
abundance: once
len: 15
d_gene: .
v_gene: TRBV15
CDR3aa: CATSRGSGGYTEAFF
CDR3nt: TGTGCCACCAGCAGAGGTAGTGGTGGTTACACTGAAGCTTTCTTT

j_gene: TRBJ2-7
abundance: .
len: 15
d_gene: TRBD2
v_gene: TRBV7-3
CDR3aa: CASSLTGGSPYEQYF
CDR3nt: TGTGCCAGCAGCTTAACGGGGGGGTCCCCCTACGAGCAGTACTTC

j_gene: TRBJ2-3
abundance: .
len: 14
d_gene: .
v_gene: TRBV13
CDR3aa: CASSLGTALDTQYF
CDR3nt: TGTGCCAGCAGCTTAGGGACCGCATTAGATACGCAGTATTTT

j_gene: TRBJ1-1
abundance: .
len: 15
d_gene: TRBD1
v_gene: TRBV2
CDR3aa: CASSRTGGHNTEAFF
CDR3nt: TGTGCCAGCAGTAGGACAGGGGGGCATAACACTGAAGCTTTCTTT

j_gene: TRBJ1-1
abundance: .
len: 18
d_gene: TRBD1
v_gene: TRBV5-6
CDR3aa: CASSLSPGQSLGGTEAFF
CDR3nt: TGTGCCAGCAGCCTCAGCCCGGGACAGAGCCTGGGGGGCACTGAAGCTTTCTTT

j_gene: TRBJ1-2
abundance: .
len: 15
d_gene: .
v_gene: TRBV6-6
CDR3aa: CASRRGGREGYGYTF
CDR3nt: TGTGCCAGCAGGCGGGGAGGAAGGGAAGGATATGGCTACACCTTC

j_gene: TRBJ2-4
abundance: .
len: 14
d_gene: TRBD2
v_gene: TRBV9
CDR3aa: CASSMGGTKNIQYF
CDR3nt: TGTGCCAGCAGCATGGGGGGGACCAAAAACATTCAGTACTTC

j_gene: TRBJ1-2
abundance: .
len: 14
d_gene: .
v_gene: TRBV27
CDR3aa: CASRPSGDYYGYTF
CDR3nt: TGTGCCAGCAGGCCATCAGGGGACTACTATGGCTACACCTTC

j_gene: TRBJ1-2
abundance: .
len: 13
d_gene: .
v_gene: TRBV6-6
CDR3aa: CASEGARGYGYTF
CDR3nt: TGTGCCAGCGAAGGGGCCAGGGGCTATGGCTACACCTTC

j_gene: TRBJ2-2
abundance: .
len: 13
d_gene: .
v_gene: TRBV7-3
CDR3aa: CASSSPSTGELFF
CDR3nt: TGTGCCAGCAGCTCCCCCAGCACCGGGGAGCTGTTTTTT

j_gene: TRBJ1-1
abundance: .
len: 15
d_gene: .
v_gene: TRBV19
CDR3aa: CASRVGGTMNTEAFF
CDR3nt: TGTGCCAGTAGGGTAGGCGGAACCATGAACACTGAAGCTTTCTTT

j_gene: TRBJ1-2
abundance: .
len: 14
d_gene: .
v_gene: TRBV11-2
CDR3aa: CASSSQGIIYGYTF
CDR3nt: TGTGCCAGCAGTAGTCAAGGGATTATCTATGGCTACACCTTC

j_gene: TRBJ2-7
abundance: .
len: 15
d_gene: TRBD1
v_gene: TRBV7-2
CDR3aa: CASNPGQLVSYEQYF
CDR3nt: TGTGCCAGCAACCCGGGACAGTTAGTCTCCTACGAGCAGTACTTC

j_gene: TRBJ1-1
abundance: .
len: 13
d_gene: .
v_gene: TRBV27
CDR3aa: CASSLSRNTEAFF
CDR3nt: TGTGCCAGCAGTTTATCGCGGAACACTGAAGCTTTCTTT

j_gene: TRBJ2-1
abundance: .
len: 14
d_gene: .
v_gene: TRBV13
CDR3aa: CASSLHSGYNEQFF
CDR3nt: TGTGCCAGCAGCTTACATAGCGGCTACAATGAGCAGTTCTTC

j_gene: TRBJ1-1
abundance: .
len: 13
d_gene: .
v_gene: TRBV4-2
CDR3aa: CASSQEGTTEAFF
CDR3nt: TGTGCCAGCAGCCAAGAAGGAACCACTGAAGCTTTCTTT

j_gene: TRBJ1-2
abundance: .
len: 18
d_gene: TRBD1
v_gene: TRBV7-9
CDR3aa: CASSPMRVGGQKNYGYTF
CDR3nt: TGTGCCAGCAGCCCCATGCGCGTTGGGGGACAGAAGAACTATGGCTACACCTTC

j_gene: TRBJ1-1
abundance: once
len: 13
d_gene: .
v_gene: TRBV18
CDR3aa: CASSRTENTEAFF
CDR3nt: TGTGCCAGCTCGAGGACAGAGAACACTGAAGCTTTCTTT

j_gene: TRBJ2-3
abundance: .
len: 16
d_gene: .
v_gene: TRBV7-9
CDR3aa: CASSLGRIRSTDTQYF
CDR3nt: TGTGCCAGCAGCTTAGGGCGCATAAGGAGCACAGATACGCAGTATTTT

j_gene: TRBJ2-1
abundance: .
len: 19
d_gene: TRBD2
v_gene: TRBV6-2/TRBV6-3
CDR3aa: CASSPPGKLAGAHYNEQFF
CDR3nt: TGTGCCAGCAGCCCACCTGGAAAATTAGCGGGAGCTCACTACAATGAGCAGTTCTTC

j_gene: TRBJ1-1
abundance: .
len: 13
d_gene: .
v_gene: TRBV18
CDR3aa: CASSLNSNTEAFF
CDR3nt: TGTGCCAGCTCCCTTAATTCGAACACTGAAGCTTTCTTT

j_gene: TRBJ2-5
abundance: .
len: 13
d_gene: TRBD1
v_gene: TRBV2
CDR3aa: CASSGQGLETQYF
CDR3nt: TGTGCCAGCAGTGGACAGGGTCTAGAGACCCAGTACTTC

j_gene: TRBJ2-1
abundance: .
len: 15
d_gene: .
v_gene: TRBV27
CDR3aa: CASSFSLIFNNEQFF
CDR3nt: TGTGCCAGCAGTTTTTCCCTCATATTCAACAATGAGCAGTTCTTC

j_gene: TRBJ1-4
abundance: .
len: 16
d_gene: TRBD1
v_gene: TRBV6-6
CDR3aa: CASSYEGAGVSEKLFF
CDR3nt: TGTGCCAGCAGTTACGAGGGGGCGGGCGTTAGTGAAAAACTGTTTTTT

j_gene: TRBJ2-7
abundance: .
len: 13
d_gene: .
v_gene: TRBV7-7
CDR3aa: CARRREMTYEQYF
CDR3nt: TGTGCCAGACGACGGGAGATGACCTACGAGCAGTACTTC

j_gene: TRBJ1-2
abundance: .
len: 9
d_gene: .
v_gene: TRBV20-1
CDR3aa: CSAPQGIAF
CDR3nt: TGCAGTGCTCCTCAGGGGATTGCCTTC

j_gene: TRBJ1-5
abundance: .
len: 13
d_gene: .
v_gene: TRBV6-5
CDR3aa: CATRGGRGQPQHF
CDR3nt: TGTGCCACCCGAGGGGGAAGAGGACAGCCCCAGCATTTT

j_gene: TRBJ1-1
abundance: .
len: 16
d_gene: .
v_gene: TRBV15
CDR3aa: CATSRVISGHDTEAFF
CDR3nt: TGTGCCACCAGCAGAGTTATCTCGGGACACGACACTGAAGCTTTCTTT

j_gene: TRBJ1-1
abundance: .
len: 15
d_gene: .
v_gene: TRBV7-2
CDR3aa: CASSLRDLGGTEAFF
CDR3nt: TGTGCCAGCAGCCTAAGGGACCTAGGAGGCACTGAAGCTTTCTTT

j_gene: TRBJ2-7
abundance: few
len: 13
d_gene: TRBD1
v_gene: TRBV27
CDR3aa: CATGDRLSNEQYF
CDR3nt: TGTGCCACCGGGGACAGGCTTTCGAACGAGCAGTACTTC

j_gene: TRBJ1-5
abundance: once
len: 14
d_gene: .
v_gene: TRBV19
CDR3aa: CASNLRREGQPQHF
CDR3nt: TGTGCCAGTAACCTCCGCAGGGAAGGTCAGCCCCAGCATTTT

j_gene: TRBJ1-1
abundance: .
len: 14
d_gene: .
v_gene: TRBV5-1
CDR3aa: CASSLQVMNTEAFF
CDR3nt: TGCGCCAGCAGCTTGCAGGTTATGAACACTGAAGCTTTCTTT

j_gene: TRBJ1-6
abundance: .
len: 16
d_gene: TRBD1
v_gene: TRBV30
CDR3aa: CAWSVQGQGMNSPLHF
CDR3nt: TGTGCCTGGAGTGTACAGGGACAGGGGATGAATTCACCCCTCCACTTT